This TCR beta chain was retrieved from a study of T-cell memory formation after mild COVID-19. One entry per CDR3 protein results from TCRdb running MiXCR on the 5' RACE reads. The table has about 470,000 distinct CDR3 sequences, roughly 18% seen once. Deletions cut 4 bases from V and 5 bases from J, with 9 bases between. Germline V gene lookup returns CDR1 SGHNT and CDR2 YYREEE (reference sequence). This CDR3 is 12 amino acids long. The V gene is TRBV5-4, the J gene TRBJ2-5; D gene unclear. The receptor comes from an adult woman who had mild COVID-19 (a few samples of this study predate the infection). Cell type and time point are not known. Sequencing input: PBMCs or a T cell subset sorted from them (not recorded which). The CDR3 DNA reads TGTGCCAGCAGCGTGGCTAGGGAGACCCAGTACTTC. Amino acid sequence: CASSVARETQYF.